This T cell receptor (beta chain) was found in a study of shared clonotypes between healthy human individuals. Sequencing was performed with immunoSEQ multiplex PCR; in TCRdb, only in-frame clones are kept and a portion is missing. The data contain about 2.1 million clones, just over 90% of them singletons. There are 16 residues in the CDR3. V lost 5 bases, J lost 2 bases, and 18 bases lay in between. Looked up from germline, CDR1 is MNHEY and CDR2 is SMNVEV (reference sequence). Naive CD8 isolation took CD45RO-negative cells positively selected for CCR7 and excluded terminally differentiated effector memory CD45RA+ cells.

The chain recombines TRBV27 with TRBJ1-2; possible D gene TRBD1, 6 bases. The clonotype originates from a man aged 18 to 29 in good health. Some clones in this sample may be carry-over from other donors' samples. The sequencing sample was made of naive CD8+ T cells from PBMCs. The CDR3 DNA reads as TGTGCCAGCAGTATCCTTGATTCGACAGGAAACTATGGCTACACCTTC. It yields the protein CASSILDSTGNYGYTF.